The 21 T cell receptor beta chains below were found in one sample sequenced in a study. TCRdb recomputed calls from the RT-PCR reads with MiXCR, one row per CDR3 protein. The data show about 700,000 distinct CDR3 sequences, with over 12% seen just once and around 3.3% held by the top ten. Sequenced sample: memory CD4+ T cells from blood. All receptors derive from a female donor in good health, serving as a healthy control.

The chain employs TRBV20-1 and TRBJ2-1, with 10 bases that match TRBD1. The CDR3 covers 14 residues. Germline-derived CDR1 and CDR2 are DFQATT and SNEGSKA (reference sequence). The junction had 4 bases not matched to a gene; V was cut back by 4 bases and J by 4 bases. The CDR3 coding sequence is TGCAGTGCTATCGGGACAGGGGCGTACAATGAGCAGTTCTTC. It codes for CSAIGTGAYNEQFF.

This clonotype showed up just a few times. J is TRBJ2-5 and V is TRBV4-3; D gene ambiguous. This CDR3 is 16 amino acids long. Trimming pared 1 base from V and 1 base from J, leaving 13 bases between. Germline CDR1 reads LGHNA; CDR2 reads YSLEER. DNA for the CDR3: TGCGCCAGCAGCCAAGGCCCCCAGACTCTCCAAGAGACCCAGTACTTC. This sequence encodes CASSQGPQTLQETQYF.

The chain uses TRBV10-3 and TRBJ2-7; the D gene is possibly TRBD1 (6 bases). The CDR3 contains 13 residues. Germline V gene data show CDR1 as ENHRY and CDR2 as SYGVKD. The ends were cut back, 10 bases at V and 0 bases at J, with 13 bases in the middle. Written as DNA, the CDR3 is TGTGCCAACGCACAGGGTAACTCCTACGAGCAGTACTTC. Residues: CANAQGNSYEQYF.

The sample holds many counts of this clonotype. The chain joins TRBV5-1 to TRBJ2-5; no clear D. The V end was cut by 1 base, the J end by 3 bases, with 7 bases between. The germline V gene has CDR1 SGHRS and CDR2 YFSETQ. The CDR3 covers 13 residues. The CDR3 sequence is CASSLLRKETQYF. DNA for the CDR3: TGCGCCAGCAGCTTGCTTCGAAAAGAGACCCAGTACTTC.

This clonotype was observed a few times. This chain uses TRBV4-1 with TRBJ2-2, with 12 nucleotides matching TRBD2. This CDR3 has 16 amino acids. Germline V lookup: CDR1 MGHRA, CDR2 YSYEKL. Unmatched junction bases numbered 2, after V lost 2 bases and J lost 4 bases. The CDR3 region has the DNA TGCGCCAGCAGCCAAAGACTAGCGGGAGTCACCGGGGAGCTGTTTTTT. It specifies CASSQRLAGVTGELFF.

This clonotype was found a few times. CDR3 sequence: CSAKEGTGPAEAFF. CDR3 sequence (DNA): TGCAGTGCTAAAGAGGGGACAGGGCCCGCTGAAGCTTTCTTT. The chain links TRBV20-1 to TRBJ1-1, with 9 bases matching TRBD1. The germline gives CDR1 DFQATT, CDR2 SNEGSKA (reference sequence). The trim removed 4 bases at V and 6 bases at J, leaving 9 bases unmatched. The CDR3 loop spans 14 amino acids.

The chain combines TRBV5-1 with TRBJ2-5; 10 bases match TRBD2. CDR3 length equals 15 residues. Germline lookup yields CDR1 SGHRS and CDR2 YFSETQ. With V trimmed by 1 base and J by 5 bases, 5 bases remained unmatched. The CDR3 protein is CASSLTPSGGETQYF. The CDR3 DNA follows: TGCGCCAGCAGCTTGACCCCTAGCGGGGGTGAGACCCAGTACTTC.

This clonotype was recorded many times. The chain uses TRBV12-3 or TRBV12-4 and TRBJ2-1, with D perhaps being TRBD1 or TRBD2 (5 bases each). V was pared by 6 bases and J by 0 bases, with 12 bases between. The CDR3 extends over 15 amino acids. The DNA of the CDR3 is TGTGCCAGCAGAACCGGGACCGACTCCTACAATGAGCAGTTCTTC. Translated, it gives CASRTGTDSYNEQFF.

V gene TRBV18 combines with J gene TRBJ1-3, with D perhaps TRBD1 (6 bases). Germline lookup yields CDR1 KGHSH and CDR2 LQKENI. The CDR3 is 16 amino acids. Trimming removed 0 bases at V and 3 bases at J, with 12 bases between. The CDR3 here is CASSPPTTGIGNTIYF. CDR3 bases: TGTGCCAGCTCACCACCGACCACAGGGATTGGAAACACCATATATTTT.

The chain has TRBV7-9 and TRBJ1-4, with 10 nucleotides matching TRBD1. Germline values: CDR1 SEHNR, CDR2 FQNEAQ (reference sequence). The CDR3 extends over 14 amino acids. V lost 5 bases, J lost 7 bases, and 4 bases stayed unmatched. CDR3: CASSPGQGFEKLFF. CDR3 DNA sequence: TGTGCCAGCAGCCCGGGACAGGGGTTTGAAAAACTGTTTTTT.

This clonotype was picked up many times. The chain employs TRBV6-5 and TRBJ1-2, with D possibly TRBD1 on 6 matching bases. Germline loops: CDR1 MNHEY, CDR2 SVGAGI. Trimming removed 2 bases from V and 8 bases from J, with 21 bases in between. This CDR3 comprises 16 residues. The CDR3: CASSYGRGFAGAGYTF. The CDR3 nucleotides read TGTGCCAGCAGTTACGGACGGGGGTTCGCAGGGGCGGGCTACACCTTC.

This sequence joins TRBV20-1 and TRBJ2-7, with TRBD1 identical over 8 bases. CDR1 and CDR2 (germline): DFQATT, SNEGSKA (reference sequence). The CDR3 is 14 amino acids. Trimming took 1 base from V and 6 from J; bases not matched to a gene: 8. This chain's CDR3 is CSARVQGAPLEQYF. The CDR3 nucleotides read TGCAGTGCTAGAGTCCAGGGGGCTCCTCTCGAGCAGTACTTC.

This clonotype was counted many times. The rearrangement links TRBV27 to TRBJ2-2; D might be TRBD2 (5 bases). From germline, CDR1 is MNHEY and CDR2 SMNVEV (reference sequence). The length of the CDR3 is 15 residues. Between the trimmed V and J ends, which lost 4 bases and 4 bases, there was a span of 13 bases. The CDR3 DNA reads as TGTGCCAGCAGTTGGGCGGGTGACATCACCGGGGAGCTGTTTTTT. Residues: CASSWAGDITGELFF.

This clonotype was observed a few times. This chain joins TRBV3-1 and TRBJ1-2, with D maybe TRBD1 (6 bases). V shed 4 bases and J shed 6 bases, with 12 bases lying between them. The CDR3 is 13 residues long. From germline, CDR1 is LGHDT and CDR2 YNNKEL (reference sequence). Here the CDR3 DNA reads TGTGCCAGCAGCCTCCGGGACAATAATGGCTACACCTTC. Protein sequence: CASSLRDNNGYTF.

This chain uses TRBV10-3 with TRBJ1-4, with a possible D match to TRBD1 (5 bases). Trimming shortened V by 4 bases and J by 7 bases, and 10 bases separated the two germline ends. Germline lookup yields CDR1 ENHRY and CDR2 SYGVKD. The CDR3 runs to 13 residues. This CDR3 reads CAISAQGGEKLFF. The CDR3 DNA is TGTGCCATCAGTGCCCAGGGTGGTGAAAAACTGTTTTTT.

A few counts support this clonotype. This chain connects TRBV12-3 or TRBV12-4 to TRBJ1-1; no reliable D call. The V end lost 8 bases, the J end lost 7 bases, and 14 bases lay between the germline ends. This CDR3 has 12 amino acids. CDR3 coding DNA: TGTGCCAGCCAAATACGCGGTGGTGAAGCTTTCTTT. Protein product: CASQIRGGEAFF.

This chain uses TRBV7-3 with TRBJ1-1; TRBD1 is a possible D gene (5 bases). The CDR3 extends over 15 amino acids. V was trimmed by 0 bases and J by 3 bases, leaving 11 bases between them. Germline lookup yields CDR1 SGHTA and CDR2 FQGTGA. Here the CDR3 reads CASSLTGQGDTEAFF. The DNA for the CDR3 is TGTGCCAGCAGCTTAACCGGCCAGGGAGACACTGAAGCTTTCTTT.

This clonotype has a handful of counts. V and J are TRBV6-2 or TRBV6-3 and TRBJ2-6; 9 bases are a match to TRBD2. Germline CDR1 is MNHEY and CDR2 is SVGEGT. V dropped 8 bases and J dropped 1; count of bases not matched to a gene: 9. This CDR3 region has 17 residues. CDR3 DNA sequence: TGTGCCAGCCTCGATGCGGGGGGGGGATCTGGGGCCAACGTCCTGACTTTC. It translates to CASLDAGGGSGANVLTF.

This chain uses TRBV20-1 with TRBJ2-7; D may match TRBD1 or TRBD2 (5 bases each). With 6 bases removed from V and 4 bases from J, the gap between germline ends came to 10 bases. This CDR3 has 11 residues. CDR1 and CDR2 (germline): DFQATT, SNEGSKA (reference sequence). CDR3 loop: CSAIWGYEQYF. The CDR3 nucleotides are TGCAGTGCAATCTGGGGGTACGAGCAGTACTTC.

The chain carries TRBV6-2 or TRBV6-3 and TRBJ2-1; D remains unclear. This CDR3 contains 14 residues. V lost 10 bases to trimming and J lost 8 bases, with 21 bases between them. Germline V gene data show CDR1 as MNHEY and CDR2 as SVGEGT. CDR3 loop: CATTEESPVHEQFF. In nucleotides, the CDR3 is TGTGCCACCACGGAAGAGAGCCCAGTCCATGAGCAGTTCTTC.

J is TRBJ1-4 and V is TRBV10-3; D gene uncertain. Germline V CDR1 and CDR2: ENHRY, SYGVKD. This CDR3 comprises 13 residues. Trimming stripped 3 bases from V and 8 bases from J, with 10 bases between. In nucleotides, the CDR3 is TGTGCCATCAGTGAAGCCAGCAGAGAAAAACTGTTTTTT. Protein sequence: CAISEASREKLFF.